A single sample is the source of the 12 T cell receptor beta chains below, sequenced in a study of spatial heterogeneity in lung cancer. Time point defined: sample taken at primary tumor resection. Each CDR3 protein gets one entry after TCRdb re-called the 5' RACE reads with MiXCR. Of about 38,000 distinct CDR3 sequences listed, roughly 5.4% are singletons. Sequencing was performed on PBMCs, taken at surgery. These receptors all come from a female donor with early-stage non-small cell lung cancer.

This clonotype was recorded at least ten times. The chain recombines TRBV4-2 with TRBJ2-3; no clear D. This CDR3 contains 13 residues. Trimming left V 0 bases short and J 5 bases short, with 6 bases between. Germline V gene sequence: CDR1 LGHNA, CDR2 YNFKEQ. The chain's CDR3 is CASSQEKEDTQYF. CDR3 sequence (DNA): TGTGCCAGCAGCCAAGAAAAGGAAGATACGCAGTATTTT.

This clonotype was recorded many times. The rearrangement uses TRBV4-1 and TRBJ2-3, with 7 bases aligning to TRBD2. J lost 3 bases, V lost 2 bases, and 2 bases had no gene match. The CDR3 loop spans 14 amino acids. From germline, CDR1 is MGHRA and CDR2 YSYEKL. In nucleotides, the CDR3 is TGCGCCAGCAGCCAATTACTAGCGACAGATACGCAGTATTTT. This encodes CASSQLLATDTQYF.

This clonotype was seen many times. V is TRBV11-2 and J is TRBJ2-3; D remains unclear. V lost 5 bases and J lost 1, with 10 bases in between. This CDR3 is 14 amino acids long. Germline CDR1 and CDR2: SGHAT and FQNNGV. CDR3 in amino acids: CASSPLLRTDTQYF. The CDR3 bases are TGTGCCAGCAGCCCTTTACTTCGCACAGATACGCAGTATTTT. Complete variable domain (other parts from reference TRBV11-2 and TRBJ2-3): EAGVAQSPRYKIIEKRQSVAFWCNPISGHATLYWYQQILGQGPKLLIQFQNNGVVDDSQLPKDRFSAERLKGVDSTLKIQPAKLEDSAVYLCASSPLLRTDTQYFGPGTRLTVL.

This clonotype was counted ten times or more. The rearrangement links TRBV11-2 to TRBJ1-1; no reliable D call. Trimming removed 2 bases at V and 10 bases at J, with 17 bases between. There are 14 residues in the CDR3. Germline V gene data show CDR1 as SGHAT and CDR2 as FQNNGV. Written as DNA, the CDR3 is TGTGCCAGCAGCTTATCTTCTGATGGAGTGCGAGCTTTCTTT. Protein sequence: CASSLSSDGVRAFF.

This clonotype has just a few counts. The CDR3 loop is CAWTPFGGSPLHF. The CDR3 DNA reads as TGTGCCTGGACCCCCTTCGGGGGTTCACCCCTCCACTTT. The chain carries TRBV30 and TRBJ1-6; tentatively, D is TRBD1 (5 bases). This CDR3 is built from 13 residues. The germline V gene has CDR1 GTSNPN and CDR2 SVGIG (reference sequence). Trimming took 4 bases from V and 9 from J, leaving 13 bases between them. Full variable domain (remainder filled in from reference TRBV30 and TRBJ1-6): SQTIHQWPATLVQPVGSPLSLECTVEGTSNPNLYWYRQAAGRGLQLLFYSVGIGQISSEVPQNLSASRPQDRQFILSSKKLLLSDSGFYLCAWTPFGGSPLHFGNGTRLTVT.

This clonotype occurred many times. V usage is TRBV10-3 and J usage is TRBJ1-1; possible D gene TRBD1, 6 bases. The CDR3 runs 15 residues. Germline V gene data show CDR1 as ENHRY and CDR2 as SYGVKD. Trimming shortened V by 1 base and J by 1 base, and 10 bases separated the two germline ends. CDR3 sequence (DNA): TGTGCCATCAGTGAGTACGGACAGCAGAACACTGAAGCTTTCTTT. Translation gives CAISEYGQQNTEAFF.

The CDR3 nucleotides are TGTGCCAGCAGTCGTACAGGTGCGGGCTATGGCTACACCTTC. Its protein product is CASSRTGAGYGYTF. This chain joins TRBV27 and TRBJ1-2; TRBD1 is a possible D gene (5 bases). The V end lost 5 bases, the J end lost 4 bases, and 14 bases lay between the germline ends. The CDR3 totals 14 residues. The germline V gene has CDR1 MNHEY and CDR2 SMNVEV (reference sequence).

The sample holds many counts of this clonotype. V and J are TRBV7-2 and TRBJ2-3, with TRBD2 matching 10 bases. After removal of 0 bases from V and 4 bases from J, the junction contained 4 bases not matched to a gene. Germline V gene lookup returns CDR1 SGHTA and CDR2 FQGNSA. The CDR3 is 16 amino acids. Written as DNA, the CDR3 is TGTGCCAGCAGCTTAGCTAGCGGGGGGCGGCCAGATACGCAGTATTTT. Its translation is CASSLASGGRPDTQYF.

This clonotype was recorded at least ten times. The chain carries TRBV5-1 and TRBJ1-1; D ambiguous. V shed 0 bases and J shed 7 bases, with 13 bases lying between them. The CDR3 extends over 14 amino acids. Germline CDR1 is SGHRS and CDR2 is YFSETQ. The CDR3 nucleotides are TGCGCCAGCAGCTTGGGGCCCGGCTGGGTTGAAGCTTTCTTT. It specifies CASSLGPGWVEAFF.

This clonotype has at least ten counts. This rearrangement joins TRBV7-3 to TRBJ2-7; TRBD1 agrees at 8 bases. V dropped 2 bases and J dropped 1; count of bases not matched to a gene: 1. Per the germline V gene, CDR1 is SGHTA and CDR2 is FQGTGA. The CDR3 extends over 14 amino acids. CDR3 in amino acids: CASSLYRGSYEQYF. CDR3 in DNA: TGTGCCAGCAGCTTATACAGGGGGTCCTACGAGCAGTACTTC.

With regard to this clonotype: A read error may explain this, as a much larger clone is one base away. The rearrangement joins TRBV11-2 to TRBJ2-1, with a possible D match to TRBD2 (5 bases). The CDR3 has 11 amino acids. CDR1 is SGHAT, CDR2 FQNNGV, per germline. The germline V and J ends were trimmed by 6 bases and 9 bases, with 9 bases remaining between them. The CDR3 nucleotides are TGTGCCAGCAGTCGAGGGATTGAGCAGTTCTTC. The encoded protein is CASSRGIEQFF.

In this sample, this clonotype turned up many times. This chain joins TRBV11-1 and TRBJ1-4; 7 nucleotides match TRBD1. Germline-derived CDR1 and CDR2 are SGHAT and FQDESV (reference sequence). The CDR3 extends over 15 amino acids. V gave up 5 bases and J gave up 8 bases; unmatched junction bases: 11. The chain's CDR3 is CASSAADRREEKLFF. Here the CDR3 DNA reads TGTGCCAGCAGCGCTGCGGACAGGCGGGAGGAAAAACTGTTTTTT.